Reported below is one T cell receptor beta chain. Its antigen is still unknown. Produced via immunoSEQ multiplex PCR; TCRdb's table is partial and in-frame only. Of around 68,000 clones in the sample, around 80% were seen once. This sample stems from a study of vaccination effects on CD4 cells after COVID-19. Study summary: Each participant received a vaccine that was either BNT162b2 or mRNA-1273, given as two doses.

The CDR3 has 15 amino acids. Germline CDR1 reads SGHTA; CDR2 reads FQGNSA. V lost 6 bases, J lost 4 bases, and 9 bases stayed unmatched. Before sequencing took place, the ViraFEST assay used viral peptide pools to expand antigen-specific CD4+ T cells. A 10-day culture period preceded the isolation of CD4+ T cells. Prior SARS-CoV-2 infection was absent in the vaccine recipients, as shown by negative nucleocapsid antibodies. Roughly 1.9 million PBMC per well received 10 IU/ml IL-2 and approximately 11 ug/ml peptides in culture. The J gene is TRBJ2-5, the V gene TRBV7-2, with 9 bases matching TRBD2. The sequences come from CD4+ T cells from PBMCs cultured with SARS-CoV-2 spike peptides, collected before COVID-19 vaccination. The TCR was taken from a human donor who received a COVID-19 vaccine. Here the CDR3 reads CASRQRRGGGETQYF. The CDR3 DNA reads as TGTGCCAGCAGACAACGGCGGGGGGGCGGAGAGACCCAGTACTTC.